This T cell receptor (beta chain) appears in the sequencing data of a study of cytomegalovirus exposure and HLA in healthy donors. PCR was performed using 60 Vbeta and 13 Jbeta primers. The data were produced by immunoSEQ multiplex PCR, yet TCRdb's version contains in-frame clones alone and is incomplete. The table lists 60,000 to 85,000 clones, roughly 79% of them singletons, with roughly 1.5% in the top ten. The receptor's source is a man in his forties or fifties in good health and CMV-seronegative. Source material: PBMCs.

The CDR3 nucleotides read TGCAGCGTCCCGGGGGGGGGTGGGGAGACCCAGTACTTC. Translation: CSVPGGGGETQYF. This sequence joins TRBV29-1 and TRBJ2-5; 8 bases map to TRBD2. This CDR3 has 13 residues. The ends lost 6 bases at V and 5 bases at J; junction bases unmatched: 8. The germline CDR1 and CDR2 sequences are SQVTM and ANQGSEA.